These 30 T cell receptor beta chains were sequenced from one sample in a study of molecular identifiers for immune sequencing clone quantification (dated by TCRdb to the late 2010s). Library preparation used PCR. The listed sequencing device is Illumina HiSeq 4000. The raw public data were reprocessed by TCRdb itself: fastp quality trimming at Q25, MiXCR clonotype calling, in-frame beta chains only. Under each unique CDR3 protein, matching rows form one entry showing the most common genes and DNA. This sample holds 60,000 to 75,000 distinct CDR3 sequences; under 20% were observed only once. The ten biggest clones cover over 1.1% of the sample. Sequences were obtained from naive CD8+ T cells from blood, with Jurkat cell RNA spiked in. The cell subset or site label on this specimen signifies: FACS-sorted CD8+CD4-CCR7+CD45RA+ naive T cells. Receptor source: a human donor in good health. Some libraries in this study had Jurkat cell RNA spiked in.

Ten or more counts support this clonotype. V and J are TRBV11-2 and TRBJ1-1, with 10 bases fitting TRBD1. J gave up 5 bases and V 5 bases, and 8 bases lay outside the gene matches. Per the germline V gene, CDR1 is SGHAT and CDR2 is FQNNGV. CDR3 size: 15 residues. DNA of the CDR3: TGTGCCAGCAGCCTTAGGACAGGGGGGAGGACTGAAGCTTTCTTT. Its translation is CASSLRTGGRTEAFF.

Ten or more counts support this clonotype. This sequence joins TRBV12-3 or TRBV12-4 and TRBJ2-3; D call uncertain. V lost 3 bases to trimming and J lost 3 bases, with 7 bases between them. The CDR3 contains 13 residues. CDR3 sequence reads: CASSFTGTDTQYF. In DNA form, the CDR3 reads TGTGCCAGCAGTTTTACTGGGACAGATACGCAGTATTTT.

Sample share makes this clonotype medium-sized. This chain joins TRBV7-2 and TRBJ2-1; 11 bases are shared with TRBD2. The CDR3 runs to 18 residues. The V and J ends lost 4 bases and 0 bases, in that order; junction bases with no gene match: 8. From germline, CDR1 is SGHTA and CDR2 FQGNSA. CDR3 amino acids: CASSYIAGGYDSYNEQFF. CDR3 DNA sequence: TGTGCCAGCAGCTACATAGCGGGAGGGTACGACTCCTACAATGAGCAGTTCTTC. Filled out from reference TRBV7-2 and TRBJ2-1, the complete variable domain reads GAGVSQSPSNKVTEKGKDVELRCDPISGHTALYWYRQSLGQGLEFLIYFQGNSAPDKSGLPSDRFSAERTGGSVSTLTIQRTQQEDSAVYLCASSYIAGGYDSYNEQFFGPGTRLTVL.

The sample holds many counts of this clonotype. This sequence joins TRBV28 and TRBJ2-5, with a tentative D call TRBD1 (5 bases). Germline V CDR1 and CDR2: MDHEN, SYDVKM. The CDR3 length is 13 residues. V lost 4 bases, J lost 5 bases, and 11 bases lay in between. The CDR3 region is CASSWGRAETQYF. CDR3 coding DNA: TGTGCCAGCAGTTGGGGCCGGGCCGAGACCCAGTACTTC.

This clonotype was observed at least ten times. This chain uses TRBV25-1 with TRBJ2-1; D perhaps matches TRBD1 (6 bases). The length of the CDR3 is 11 residues. Deletions cut 6 bases from V and 9 bases from J, with 9 bases between. CDR1 and CDR2 (germline): MGHDK, SYGVNS. The chain's CDR3 is CASRVGGEQFF. CDR3 DNA: TGTGCCAGCAGAGTAGGGGGTGAGCAGTTCTTC.

This clonotype was seen only once. Possible read error: a much larger clone is one base away. The J gene is TRBJ1-1, the V gene TRBV9; no clear D. CDR3 length equals 12 residues. V was clipped by 4 bases and J by 6 bases, with 10 bases between them. Germline assignment: CDR1 SGDLS and CDR2 YYNGEE. CDR3 coding DNA: TGTGCCAGCAGCTCCGGGCCACCTGAAGCTTTCTTT. It codes for CASSSGPPEAFF.

This clonotype was detected ten times or more. The chain uses TRBV7-9 and TRBJ1-5; no definite D call. CDR1 SEHNR and CDR2 FQNEAQ come from the germline V gene (reference sequence). Trimming shortened V by 5 bases and J by 8 bases, and 10 bases separated the two germline ends. The CDR3 covers 12 residues. The CDR3 DNA sequence: TGTGCCAGCAGCCGACGTACCGAGCCCCAGCATTTT. Translation: CASSRRTEPQHF.

The V gene is TRBV7-6, the J gene TRBJ1-2; 10 nucleotides line up with TRBD1. J lost 5 bases, V lost 7 bases, and 16 bases had no gene match. Germline V CDR1 and CDR2: SGHVS, FNYEAQ. The CDR3 is 17 residues long. The CDR3 DNA reads TGTGCCAGCAACCTAATGCCCGACGGACAGGGGGGTTATGGCTACACCTTC. This sequence encodes CASNLMPDGQGGYGYTF.

In this sample, this clonotype turned up many times. The V call is TRBV7-2, the J call TRBJ1-6; perhaps TRBD1 as D (5 bases). From germline, CDR1 is SGHTA and CDR2 FQGNSA. V shed 1 base and J shed 4 bases, with 11 bases lying between them. There are 16 residues in the CDR3. The CDR3 region is CASSLDPGPYNSPLHF. CDR3 DNA sequence: TGTGCCAGCAGCTTAGATCCGGGGCCGTATAATTCACCCCTCCACTTT.

There are many counts of this clonotype. V gene TRBV7-6 combines with J gene TRBJ2-2, with D possibly matching TRBD2 (5 bases). Trimming cost V 5 bases and J 0 bases, with 16 bases left between them. CDR3 length: 17 residues. CDR1 is SGHVS, CDR2 FNYEAQ, per germline. The CDR3 nucleotides read TGTGCCAGCAGCCTACTCCCGGGGAAGGCGAACACCGGGGAGCTGTTTTTT. Residues: CASSLLPGKANTGELFF.

This clonotype was seen repeatedly, ten times or more. This chain joins TRBV10-3 and TRBJ2-2; TRBD1 aligns across 10 bases. The CDR3 covers 17 residues. Germline values: CDR1 ENHRY, CDR2 SYGVKD. The V and J ends lost 3 bases and 1 base, in that order; junction bases with no gene match: 5. CDR3 residues: CAISDPGTGENTGELFF. CDR3 in DNA: TGTGCCATCAGTGATCCCGGGACAGGGGAGAACACCGGGGAGCTGTTTTTT.

Of note for this clonotype: A much more abundant neighbour one base away suggests this may be a read error. The V call is TRBV30, the J call TRBJ2-2, with unresolved D. Germline V CDR1 and CDR2: GTSNPN, SVGIG (reference sequence). The CDR3 contains 17 residues. The V end was cut by 2 bases, the J end by 3 bases, with 19 bases between. CDR3 in amino acids: CAWSSPRTDRYTGELFF. CDR3 DNA sequence: TGTGCCTGGAGTTCACCTAGGACGGATAGATACACCGGGGAGCTGTTTTTT.

About this clonotype: Just one base apart from a much larger clone, this may be a read error. The gene calls are TRBV4-1 and TRBJ1-1, with a weak D call TRBD1 (5 bases). This CDR3 is 13 amino acids long. Germline V gene sequence: CDR1 MGHRA, CDR2 YSYEKL. The CDR3 bases are TGCGCCGGCAGCGGGGGTTCGTACACTGAAGCTTTCTTT. Residues: CAGSGGSYTEAFF.

This clonotype was seen a handful of times. The rearrangement joins TRBV20-1 to TRBJ2-1; 10 positions agree with TRBD2. Germline V lookup: CDR1 DFQATT, CDR2 SNEGSKA (reference sequence). The CDR3 covers 15 residues. V lost 1 base to trimming and J lost 4 bases; unmatched junction nucleotides: 4. The CDR3 DNA reads TGCAGTGCTAGAGGGACTAGCGGAGTATACAATGAGCAGTTCTTC. Residues: CSARGTSGVYNEQFF.

On this clonotype: This clone may be a read error of a much larger clone one base away. The chain combines TRBV29-1 with TRBJ1-2; no clear D gene. V lost 6 bases and J 9 bases, leaving 14 bases between the germline ends. The CDR3 spans 11 residues. CDR1 is SQVTM, CDR2 ANQGSEA, per germline. The CDR3 region has the DNA TGCAGCGTAGGTACGACTTATAGCTACACCTTC. This gives the protein CSVGTTYSYTF.

The table lists this clonotype with many counts. This rearrangement joins TRBV11-2 to TRBJ2-4; 7 nucleotides agree with TRBD2. Per germline, CDR1 SGHAT and CDR2 FQNNGV. J lost 6 bases, V lost 8 bases, and 13 bases had no gene match. CDR3 size: 15 residues. The CDR3 loop is CASLLGGLKGNIQYF. CDR3 DNA: TGTGCCAGCCTATTGGGAGGGCTCAAAGGAAACATTCAGTACTTC.

This clonotype was counted at least ten times. The rearrangement joins TRBV6-1 to TRBJ2-3; possible D gene TRBD2, 5 bases. This CDR3 contains 19 residues. CDR1 and CDR2 from the germline V gene are MNHNS and SASEGT. The V gene lost 5 bases and the J gene lost 2 bases, with 26 bases spanning the gap. The CDR3 DNA reads as TGTGCCAGCAGTCCTATACCTGCTAGCTCAAATGGGAACACAGATACGCAGTATTTT. Its protein product is CASSPIPASSNGNTDTQYF.

This clonotype was picked up many times. The gene calls are TRBV28 and TRBJ1-5; TRBD1 is a possible D gene (6 bases). Deletions cut 6 bases from V and 6 bases from J, with 15 bases between. CDR1 is MDHEN and CDR2 is SYDVKM in the germline V gene. The CDR3 is 14 amino acids. In nucleotides, the CDR3 is TGTGCCAGCAGCCCAATACAGGGAGTTCAGCCCCAGCATTTT. It specifies CASSPIQGVQPQHF.

This clonotype was detected many times. The chain couples TRBV7-2 to TRBJ2-7; D might be TRBD1 or TRBD2, each matching 5 bases. Germline loops: CDR1 SGHTA, CDR2 FQGNSA. Deletions cut 4 bases from V and 6 bases from J, with 10 bases between. The CDR3 runs to 12 residues. CDR3 sequence: CASSWGTAEQYF. DNA of the CDR3: TGTGCCAGCAGCTGGGGGACCGCCGAGCAGTACTTC.

The genes are TRBV13 and TRBJ2-5; TRBD2 matches 12 bases. Germline loops: CDR1 PRHDT, CDR2 FYEKMQ (reference sequence). The CDR3 sequence is 15 residues long. V was pared by 5 bases and J by 2 bases, with 3 bases of the junction left unmatched. This chain's CDR3 is CASSDGTSGQETQYF. The CDR3 nucleotides are TGTGCCAGCAGCGATGGGACTAGCGGGCAAGAGACCCAGTACTTC.

Notes on this clonotype: Possible read error: a much larger clone is one base away. The V and J genes are TRBV30 and TRBJ2-3; 7 bases map to TRBD2. Germline trimming cut 5 bases from V and 0 bases from J; bases unmatched to any gene: 5. Germline-derived CDR1 and CDR2 are GTSNPN and SVGIG (reference sequence). The CDR3 has 14 residues. CDR3 residues: CAWDVGGSTDTQYF. The CDR3 bases are TGTGCCTGGGATGTCGGGGGGAGCACAGATACGCAGTATTTT.

This clonotype showed up many times. This sequence joins TRBV13 and TRBJ2-3; D ambiguous. CDR3 length equals 12 residues. Germline CDR1 PRHDT, CDR2 FYEKMQ (reference sequence). Trimming removed 6 bases at V and 0 bases at J, with 4 bases between. CDR3: CASRQSTDTQYF. The CDR3 DNA follows: TGTGCCAGCAGACAGAGCACAGATACGCAGTATTTT.

The J gene is TRBJ2-3, the V gene TRBV11-3; D not certain. V was pared by 5 bases and J by 8 bases, with 17 bases between. The CDR3 has 14 residues. Germline lookup yields CDR1 SGHNT and CDR2 YENEEA. CDR3 residues: CASSAPLHRTTQYF. The CDR3 DNA reads as TGTGCCAGCAGCGCTCCCCTTCATCGGACTACGCAGTATTTT.

This clonotype was detected only once. The CDR3 end shows no conserved phenylalanine or tryptophan, and so a read error is likely. The chain couples TRBV24-1 to TRBJ2-1; a weak D match, TRBD1 (5 bases). The CDR3 has 22 residues. CDR1 and CDR2 from the germline V gene are KGHDR and SFDVKD. The CDR3, as DNA: TGTGCCACCGGTGATTCGGCCAATACACAGCTACGTAGGGGAAATAGTTTCAATGAGCAGTTCCTC. It specifies CATGDSANTQLRRGNSFNEQFL.

This clonotype was found many times. The chain carries TRBV20-1 and TRBJ2-1; possible D gene TRBD2, 5 bases. Trimming cost V 1 base and J 13 bases, with 14 bases left between them. Germline CDR1 DFQATT, CDR2 SNEGSKA (reference sequence). CDR3 length equals 12 residues. CDR3 protein: CSARAIDPSQFF. CDR3 bases: TGCAGTGCTAGAGCTATAGACCCTAGCCAGTTCTTC.

This clonotype was detected a few times. CDR3 nucleotides: TGTGCCAGCAGCCCTCTCCAGGGAACAGATACGCAGTATTTT. Amino acid sequence: CASSPLQGTDTQYF. The genes are TRBV9 and TRBJ2-3, with D possibly being TRBD1 (5 bases). The germline V gene has CDR1 SGDLS and CDR2 YYNGEE. V was shortened by 4 bases and J by 3 bases, with 12 bases between the two germline ends. This CDR3 has 14 amino acids. Filled out from reference TRBV9 and TRBJ2-3, the complete variable domain reads DSGVTQTPKHLITATGQRVTLRCSPRSGDLSVYWYQQSLDQGLQFLIQYYNGEERAKGNILERFSAQQFPDLHSELNLSSLELGDSALYFCASSPLQGTDTQYFGPGTRLTVL.

As for this clonotype: A much more abundant neighbour one base away suggests this may be a read error. The chain joins TRBV4-1 to TRBJ2-2; tentatively, D is TRBD2 (5 bases). CDR3 length: 12 amino acids. Germline V gene lookup returns CDR1 MGHRA and CDR2 YSYEKL. For the CDR3, the DNA is TGCGCCAGCGGCCATAGCGCCGGGGAGCTGTTTTTT. This codes for CASGHSAGELFF.

The genes are TRBV13 and TRBJ2-1; D may be TRBD1 (7 bases). Germline CDR1 PRHDT, CDR2 FYEKMQ (reference sequence). The CDR3 extends over 16 amino acids. With 1 base removed from V and 5 bases from J, the gap between germline ends came to 15 bases. CDR3 amino acids: CASSLEGRGAHNEQFF. The CDR3 DNA sequence: TGTGCCAGCAGCTTAGAGGGCAGGGGGGCGCACAATGAGCAGTTCTTC.

This clonotype was observed many times. The rearrangement joins TRBV5-1 to TRBJ2-7; D is uncertain. Trimming took off 0 bases at V and 6 bases at J, with 10 bases between the two ends. The CDR3 has 13 residues. Germline lookup yields CDR1 SGHRS and CDR2 YFSETQ. CDR3 amino acids: CASSLVSLSEQYF. The CDR3 bases are TGCGCCAGCAGCTTGGTTAGTCTTTCCGAGCAGTACTTC.

This clonotype was seen repeatedly, ten times or more. Written as DNA, the CDR3 is TGCAGCGTTGAACTAGGAAATAACTATGGCTACACCTTC. Protein product: CSVELGNNYGYTF. The V call is TRBV29-1, the J call TRBJ1-2; D is uncertain. Per the germline V gene, CDR1 is SQVTM and CDR2 is ANQGSEA. The CDR3 contains 13 residues. The germline V and J ends were trimmed by 2 bases and 1 base, with 8 bases remaining between them.